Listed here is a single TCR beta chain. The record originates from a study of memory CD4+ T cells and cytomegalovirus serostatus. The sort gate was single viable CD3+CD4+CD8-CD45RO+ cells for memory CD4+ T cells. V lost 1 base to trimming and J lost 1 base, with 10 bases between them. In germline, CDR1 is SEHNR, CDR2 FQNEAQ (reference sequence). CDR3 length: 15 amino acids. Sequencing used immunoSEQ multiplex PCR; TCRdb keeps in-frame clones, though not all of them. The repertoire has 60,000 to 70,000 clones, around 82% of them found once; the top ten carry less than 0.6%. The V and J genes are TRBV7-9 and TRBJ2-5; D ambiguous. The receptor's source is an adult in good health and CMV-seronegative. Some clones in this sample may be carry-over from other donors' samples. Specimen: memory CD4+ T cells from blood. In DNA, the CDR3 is TGTGCCAGCAGCTTAGTAGGCTGGGGCCAAGAGACCCAGTACTTC. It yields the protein CASSLVGWGQETQYF.